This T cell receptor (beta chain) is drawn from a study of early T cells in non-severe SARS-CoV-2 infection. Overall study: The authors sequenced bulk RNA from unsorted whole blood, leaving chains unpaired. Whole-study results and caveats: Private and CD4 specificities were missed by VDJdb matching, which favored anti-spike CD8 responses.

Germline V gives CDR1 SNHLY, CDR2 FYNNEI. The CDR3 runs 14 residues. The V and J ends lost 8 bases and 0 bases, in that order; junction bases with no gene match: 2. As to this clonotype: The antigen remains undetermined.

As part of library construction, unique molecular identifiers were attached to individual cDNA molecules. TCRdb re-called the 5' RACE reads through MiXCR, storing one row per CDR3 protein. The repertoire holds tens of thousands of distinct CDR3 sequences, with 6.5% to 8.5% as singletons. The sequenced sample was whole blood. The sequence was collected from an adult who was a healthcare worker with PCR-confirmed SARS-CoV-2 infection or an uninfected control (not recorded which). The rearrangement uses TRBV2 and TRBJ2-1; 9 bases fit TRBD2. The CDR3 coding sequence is TGTGCCAGCCGACTAGCGGCCTCCTACAATGAGCAGTTCTTC. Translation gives CASRLAASYNEQFF.